This T cell receptor (beta chain) was found in a study of cytomegalovirus exposure and HLA in healthy donors. Overall study context: Ancestry clustering placed 70% to 85% of a few hundred genotyped donors in the Caucasian-associated cluster. Whole-study findings and limits: Sequencing probably produced one cluster of sequence variants that were highly shared.

Remarks on this clone: Its antigen is not identified.

60 Vbeta and 13 Jbeta primers were used in PCR. Repertoires were generated with immunoSEQ multiplex PCR, while TCRdb's copy carries only in-frame clones and drops some. In the table there are about 200,000 clones, more than 75% of which are singletons. The source of this sequence is a woman aged 40 to 55 in good health and CMV-seronegative. Sequencing was performed on PBMCs.

The CDR3 sequence: CASSERTSGYNEQFF. CDR3 coding DNA: TGTGCCAGCAGCGAGCGGACTAGCGGGTACAATGAGCAGTTCTTC. V and J are TRBV7-9 and TRBJ2-1; TRBD2 matches 11 bases. The CDR3 has 15 residues. The ends lost 5 bases at V and 4 bases at J; junction bases unmatched: 4. CDR1 is SEHNR and CDR2 is FQNEAQ in the germline V gene (reference sequence).